This entry lists 11 T cell receptor beta chains sequenced from one sample in a study of blood T cells in healthy people across ages. Then a second PCR, running roughly 7 to 11 cycles, was carried out with a sample-barcoded 5' primer and a J-beta primer mix. In TCRdb, the 5' RACE reads were re-called with MiXCR into one record per CDR3 protein. The data contain 550,000 to 700,000 distinct CDR3 sequences, 25% to 30% of them seen just once; the ten biggest clones take up less than 20%. Sequencing used blood. These receptors were obtained from a woman aged 70-85 years in good health.

This chain joins TRBV6-5 and TRBJ2-5; possible D gene TRBD2, 5 bases. TRBJ2-1 matches the DNA end more closely, so the J call is doubtful. This CDR3 contains 15 residues. CDR1 is MNHEY, CDR2 SVGAGI, per germline. Here the CDR3 reads CASRKPGTSHGEQFF. The CDR3 nucleotides read TGTGCCAGCAGAAAGCCCGGTACTAGTCATGGTGAGCAGTTCTTC.

The J gene is TRBJ1-2, the V gene TRBV29-1; no firm D call. The CDR3 consists of 11 residues. The ends were cut back, 0 bases at V and 7 bases at J, with 6 bases in the middle. Per germline, CDR1 SQVTM and CDR2 ANQGSEA. CDR3 amino acids: CSVEDKGGYTF. Written as DNA, the CDR3 is TGCAGCGTTGAAGATAAGGGTGGCTACACCTTC.

The chain recombines TRBV12-3 or TRBV12-4 with TRBJ2-5, with unresolved D. The DNA matches TRBJ2-7 better at its end, which makes the J call doubtful. The CDR3 has 14 residues. In DNA form, the CDR3 reads TGTGCCAGCAGTTTTCTCTCCCTGGGGTACGAGCAGTACTTC. It translates to CASSFLSLGYEQYF.

For this clonotype: One end of the junction is discordant with germline, which a read error may explain. The V call is TRBV12-3 or TRBV12-4, the J call TRBJ2-2; 9 nucleotides agree with TRBD1. This CDR3 contains 15 residues. The CDR3 DNA sequence: TGTGCCTGCAGTCGACAGGGGGCGAACACCGGGGAGCTGTTTTTT. Amino acids: CACSRQGANTGELFF.

This clonotype was counted a single time. The CDR3 region is CASSEWGVSSYNEQFF. The CDR3 bases are TGTGCCAGCAGTGAATGGGGAGTCAGCTCCTACAATGAGCAGTTCTTC. V and J are TRBV6-1 and TRBJ2-1; D possibly corresponds to TRBD2 (5 bases). V was trimmed by 2 bases and J by 0 bases, leaving 11 bases between them. This CDR3 region has 16 residues. Germline CDR1 MNHNS, CDR2 SASEGT.

V usage is TRBV27 and J usage is TRBJ1-2; 7 nucleotides line up with TRBD1. CDR1 is MNHEY and CDR2 is SMNVEV in the germline V gene (reference sequence). This CDR3 spans 14 amino acids. The junction had 8 bases not matched to a gene; V was cut back by 6 bases and J by 4 bases. As DNA, the CDR3 is TGTGCCAGCAGAACAGGGGAATTAGGCTATGGCTACACCTTC. It codes for CASRTGELGYGYTF.

V is TRBV30 and J is TRBJ1-4; D gene uncertain. Trimming cost V 3 bases and J 10 bases, with 18 bases left between them. CDR3 length: 14 residues. Per germline, CDR1 GTSNPN and CDR2 SVGIG (reference sequence). This chain's CDR3 is CAWRGQDRWGKLFF. The CDR3 DNA sequence: TGTGCCTGGAGGGGCCAGGATCGGTGGGGAAAACTGTTTTTT.

The chain has TRBV7-2 and TRBJ2-1, with no clear D. The germline V gene encodes CDR1 SGHTA and CDR2 FQGNSA. This CDR3 contains 13 residues. Deletions cut 4 bases from V and 7 bases from J, with 11 bases between. CDR3 sequence: CASSSPLRNEQFF. DNA of the CDR3: TGTGCCAGCAGCTCCCCTCTGAGGAATGAGCAGTTCTTC.

The chain has TRBV20-1 and TRBJ2-5; 14 bases map to TRBD2. Germline lookup yields CDR1 DFQATT and CDR2 SNEGSKA (reference sequence). There are 15 residues in the CDR3. V gave up 7 bases and J gave up 5 bases; unmatched junction bases: 9. As DNA, the CDR3 is TGCAGTGTTGGGACTAGCGGGGGCCCTTGGGAGACCCAGTACTTC. Residues: CSVGTSGGPWETQYF.

This rearrangement joins TRBV12-3 or TRBV12-4 to TRBJ2-1; D might be TRBD1 or TRBD2, each matching 5 bases. The CDR3 has 14 amino acids. V gave up 6 bases and J gave up 7 bases, with 16 bases separating them. CDR3 DNA: TGTGCCAGCAGCCCGGGACGGAATTCTAATGAGCAGTTCTTC. It translates to CASSPGRNSNEQFF.

This clonotype was seen a few times. The rearrangement joins TRBV4-3 to TRBJ2-5, with D perhaps TRBD1 (6 bases). Germline-derived CDR1 and CDR2 are LGHNA and YSLEER. The CDR3 loop spans 15 amino acids. Trimming took off 1 base at V and 9 bases at J, with 18 bases between the two ends. CDR3 amino acids: CASSQGIEGRQAQYF. In DNA, the CDR3 is TGCGCCAGCAGCCAAGGAATCGAGGGCAGACAGGCCCAGTACTTC.